Listed below are T cell receptor beta chains from one sample, sequenced in a study of metastatic and nonmetastatic thyroid tumors. TCRdb called clones again from the PCR reads with MiXCR. The repertoire includes around 19,000 clones, about a sixth of them detected once, and more than 30% sits in the top ten. Sequenced: blood. The receptors here all came from a female donor with papillary thyroid cancer or a benign thyroid nodule (not recorded which). Some clones in this sample may be carry-over from other donors' samples. Both conserved end residues are trimmed from each CDR3.

j_gene: TRBJ2-7; v_gene: TRBV4-1; CDR3aa: ASSQTSGSRYEQY
j_gene: TRBJ2-6; v_gene: TRBV6-6; CDR3aa: ASSSLLGGSGPGANVLT
j_gene: TRBJ2-7; v_gene: TRBV28; CDR3aa: ASSFRHSPGQGFNRDYEQY
j_gene: TRBJ2-7; v_gene: TRBV30; CDR3aa: AWSPGTSGSYEQY
j_gene: TRBJ2-5; v_gene: TRBV9; CDR3aa: ASSRGGGTEGETQY
j_gene: TRBJ2-2; v_gene: TRBV20-1; CDR3aa: SARDRGTGELF
j_gene: TRBJ1-6; v_gene: TRBV5-4; CDR3aa: ASSEDPGQGFSPLH
j_gene: TRBJ2-1; v_gene: TRBV24-1; CDR3aa: ATSDKDSYNEQF
j_gene: TRBJ1-2; v_gene: TRBV3-1; CDR3aa: ASSLQGAGGYT
j_gene: TRBJ2-7; v_gene: TRBV7-2; CDR3aa: ASSFQGAEEQY
j_gene: TRBJ1-1; v_gene: TRBV19; CDR3aa: ASSIMGANTEAF
j_gene: TRBJ2-1; v_gene: TRBV20-1; CDR3aa: STRTSGFPNEQF
j_gene: TRBJ1-5; v_gene: TRBV7-2; CDR3aa: ASSVSENNQPQH
j_gene: TRBJ2-3; v_gene: TRBV6-1; CDR3aa: ASSDRDRGFGTQY
j_gene: TRBJ2-5; v_gene: TRBV6-5; CDR3aa: ASSYSGLYQETQY
j_gene: TRBJ2-1; v_gene: TRBV12-5; CDR3aa: ASGFRTSGKEQF
j_gene: TRBJ2-5; v_gene: TRBV28; CDR3aa: ASSPIRGRTGAFQETQY
j_gene: TRBJ2-7; v_gene: TRBV6-1; CDR3aa: ASSRAHEQY
j_gene: TRBJ2-7; v_gene: TRBV2; CDR3aa: ASSEAASGRPEQY
j_gene: TRBJ2-7; v_gene: TRBV29-1; CDR3aa: SVRDTTYEQY
j_gene: TRBJ2-3; v_gene: TRBV27; CDR3aa: ASSLRLAYGDTQY
j_gene: TRBJ1-5; v_gene: TRBV12-3/TRBV12-4; CDR3aa: ASSFLRLGGVQH
j_gene: TRBJ2-5; v_gene: TRBV7-8; CDR3aa: ASSPNRIDWVKTQY
j_gene: TRBJ1-1; v_gene: TRBV6-2/TRBV6-3; CDR3aa: ANQGLLNTEAF
j_gene: TRBJ1-1; v_gene: TRBV20-1; CDR3aa: SARETANTEAF
j_gene: TRBJ1-4; v_gene: TRBV28; CDR3aa: ASRLDRTEKLF
j_gene: TRBJ1-6; v_gene: TRBV19; CDR3aa: ASRTTGEGGSPLH
j_gene: TRBJ1-2; v_gene: TRBV20-1; CDR3aa: SASVNRGQQGYT
j_gene: TRBJ2-7; v_gene: TRBV7-2; CDR3aa: ASSLVALTYEQY
j_gene: TRBJ2-1; v_gene: TRBV20-1; CDR3aa: SAVARSIGNKQF
j_gene: TRBJ1-2; v_gene: TRBV28; CDR3aa: ASSLPGRGLFGYT
j_gene: TRBJ1-6; v_gene: TRBV28; CDR3aa: AIQDRGKTLH
j_gene: TRBJ2-7; v_gene: TRBV28; CDR3aa: ASRPSETLNEQY
j_gene: TRBJ2-7; v_gene: TRBV10-3; CDR3aa: AISESEGREQY
j_gene: TRBJ1-6; v_gene: TRBV9; CDR3aa: ASSVERGTYNSPLH
j_gene: TRBJ1-5; v_gene: TRBV6-1; CDR3aa: ASSQTGNNQPQH
j_gene: TRBJ2-7; v_gene: TRBV20-1; CDR3aa: SAREGDRDYEQY
j_gene: TRBJ2-3; v_gene: TRBV27; CDR3aa: ASSSERVTDTQY
j_gene: TRBJ2-7; v_gene: TRBV6-1; CDR3aa: ASSEARGVDEQY
j_gene: TRBJ2-2; v_gene: TRBV14; CDR3aa: ASSQVYGELF
j_gene: TRBJ1-3; v_gene: TRBV28; CDR3aa: ASSTTGEGNTIY
j_gene: TRBJ2-3; v_gene: TRBV3-1; CDR3aa: ASSPTSTSTDTQY
j_gene: TRBJ2-1; v_gene: TRBV2; CDR3aa: ASRVDGYNEQF
j_gene: TRBJ2-2; v_gene: TRBV24-1; CDR3aa: ATSQNRVNTGELF
j_gene: TRBJ1-1; v_gene: TRBV5-4; CDR3aa: ASSGGRSGVGTEAF
j_gene: TRBJ2-7; v_gene: TRBV6-2/TRBV6-3; CDR3aa: ASRETSGSYEQY
j_gene: TRBJ1-6; v_gene: TRBV20-1; CDR3aa: SARSLDSPLH
j_gene: TRBJ1-4; v_gene: TRBV20-1; CDR3aa: SARTYRAQGEKLF
j_gene: TRBJ1-4; v_gene: TRBV11-3; CDR3aa: ASSLRVGSNEKLF
j_gene: TRBJ2-5; v_gene: TRBV6-1; CDR3aa: ASRDTSLQETQY
j_gene: TRBJ2-1; v_gene: TRBV5-1; CDR3aa: ASSSIAGYYNEQF
j_gene: TRBJ1-2; v_gene: TRBV30; CDR3aa: AWRTLRDGRFYGYT
j_gene: TRBJ2-7; v_gene: TRBV7-2; CDR3aa: ASSLGQGGTYEQY
j_gene: TRBJ2-1; v_gene: TRBV3-1; CDR3aa: ASSQVSGRSYNEQF
j_gene: TRBJ2-7; v_gene: TRBV10-2; CDR3aa: ASSDQGTLAEEQY
j_gene: TRBJ1-3; v_gene: TRBV20-1; CDR3aa: SVPDSSSGNTIY
j_gene: TRBJ2-3; v_gene: TRBV11-1; CDR3aa: ASSLFPGTGTDTQY
j_gene: TRBJ1-1; v_gene: TRBV7-2; CDR3aa: ASSLVGTGNTEAF
j_gene: TRBJ2-1; v_gene: TRBV28; CDR3aa: ASKGLAGLGYNEQF
j_gene: TRBJ2-1; v_gene: TRBV20-1; CDR3aa: SARATDFRAGWV